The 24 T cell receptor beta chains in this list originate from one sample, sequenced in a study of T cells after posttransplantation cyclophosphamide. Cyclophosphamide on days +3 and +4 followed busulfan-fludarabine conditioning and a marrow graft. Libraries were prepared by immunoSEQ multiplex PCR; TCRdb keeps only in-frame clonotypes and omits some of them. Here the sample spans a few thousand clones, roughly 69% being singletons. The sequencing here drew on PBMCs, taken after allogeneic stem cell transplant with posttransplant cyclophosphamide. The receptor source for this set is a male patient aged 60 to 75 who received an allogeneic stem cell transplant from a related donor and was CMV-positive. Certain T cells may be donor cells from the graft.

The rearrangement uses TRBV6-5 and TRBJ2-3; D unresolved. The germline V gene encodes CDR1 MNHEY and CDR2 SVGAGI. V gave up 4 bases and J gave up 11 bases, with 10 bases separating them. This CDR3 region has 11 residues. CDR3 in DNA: TGTGCCAGCAGTTCTGGCCGTGTGCAGTATTTT. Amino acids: CASSSGRVQYF.

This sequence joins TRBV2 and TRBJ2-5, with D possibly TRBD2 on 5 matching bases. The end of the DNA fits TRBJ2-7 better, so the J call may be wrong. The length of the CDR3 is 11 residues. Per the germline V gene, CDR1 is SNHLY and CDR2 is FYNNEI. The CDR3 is CASQEGYEQYF. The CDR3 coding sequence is TGTGCCAGCCAAGAGGGCTACGAGCAGTACTTC.

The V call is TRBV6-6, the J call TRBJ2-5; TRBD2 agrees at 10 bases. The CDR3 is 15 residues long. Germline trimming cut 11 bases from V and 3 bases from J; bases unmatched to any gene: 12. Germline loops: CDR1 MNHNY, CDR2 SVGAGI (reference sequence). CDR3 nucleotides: TGTGCCCCATCCCCCACTAGCGGGGCAAAAGAGACCCAGTACTTC. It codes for CAPSPTSGAKETQYF.

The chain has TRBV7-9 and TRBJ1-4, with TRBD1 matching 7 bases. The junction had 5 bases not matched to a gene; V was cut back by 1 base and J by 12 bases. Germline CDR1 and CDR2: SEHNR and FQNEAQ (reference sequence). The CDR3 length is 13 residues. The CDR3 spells CASSLETGTELFF. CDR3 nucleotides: TGTGCCAGCAGCTTAGAGACCGGGACAGAACTGTTTTTT.

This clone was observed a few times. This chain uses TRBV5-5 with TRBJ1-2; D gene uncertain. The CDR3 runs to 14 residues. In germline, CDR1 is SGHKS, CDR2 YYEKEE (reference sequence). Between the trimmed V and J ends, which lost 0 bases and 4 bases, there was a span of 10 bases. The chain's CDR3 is CASSLGLDIYGYTF. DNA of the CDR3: TGTGCCAGCAGCTTGGGGCTCGATATCTATGGCTACACCTTC.

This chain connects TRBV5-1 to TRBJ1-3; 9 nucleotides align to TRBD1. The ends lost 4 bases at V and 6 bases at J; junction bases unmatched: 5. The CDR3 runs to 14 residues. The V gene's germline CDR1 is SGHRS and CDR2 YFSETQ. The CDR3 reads CASSLGTGINTIYF. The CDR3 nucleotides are TGCGCCAGCAGCCTGGGGACAGGGATAAACACCATATATTTT.

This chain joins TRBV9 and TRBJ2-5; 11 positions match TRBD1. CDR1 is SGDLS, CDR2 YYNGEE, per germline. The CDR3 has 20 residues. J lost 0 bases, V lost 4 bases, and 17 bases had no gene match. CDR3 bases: TGTGCCAGCAGCCCAACCTCCGGGACAGGGGGTATCCAGTACCAAGAGACCCAGTACTTC. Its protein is CASSPTSGTGGIQYQETQYF.

The CDR3 sequence: CASSPLSEGASDTQYF. The CDR3 nucleotides read TGCGCCAGCAGCCCACTCTCGGAGGGGGCCTCAGATACGCAGTATTTT. The chain employs TRBV4-3 and TRBJ2-3; possible D gene TRBD1, 7 bases. The germline CDR1 and CDR2 sequences are LGHNA and YSLEER. Trimming pared 4 bases from V and 4 bases from J, leaving 18 bases between. This CDR3 region has 16 residues.

CDR3 amino acids: CASSPPDQPQHF. For the CDR3, the DNA is TGTGCCAGCAGTCCCCCAGATCAGCCCCAGCATTTT. The rearrangement links TRBV28 to TRBJ1-5; no reliable D call. In germline, CDR1 is MDHEN, CDR2 SYDVKM. V lost 5 bases to trimming and J lost 5 bases, with 7 bases between them. The CDR3 sequence is 12 residues long.

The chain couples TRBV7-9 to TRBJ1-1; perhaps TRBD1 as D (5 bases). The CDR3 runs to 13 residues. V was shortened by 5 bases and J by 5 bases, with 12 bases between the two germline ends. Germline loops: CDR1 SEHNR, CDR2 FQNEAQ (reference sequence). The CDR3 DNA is TGTGCCAGCAGCAACCAGGGTCGGACTGAAGCTTTCTTT. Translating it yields CASSNQGRTEAFF.

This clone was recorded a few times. The CDR3 coding sequence is TGCGCCAGCAGCCAAGCCGCAGGATTTAACTATGGCTACACCTTC. Protein sequence: CASSQAAGFNYGYTF. The gene calls are TRBV4-1 and TRBJ1-2, with D hard to call. The CDR3 consists of 15 residues. V was shortened by 1 base and J by 1 base, with 10 bases between the two germline ends. Germline values: CDR1 MGHRA, CDR2 YSYEKL.

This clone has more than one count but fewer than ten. The CDR3: CASSLYGREADTQYF. CDR3 nucleotide sequence: TGCGCCAGCAGCTTGTACGGGAGGGAAGCCGATACGCAGTATTTT. The J gene is TRBJ2-3, the V gene TRBV5-1; 8 nucleotides match TRBD2. V gave up 1 base and J gave up 6 bases; unmatched junction bases: 7. This CDR3 spans 15 amino acids. CDR1 and CDR2 from the germline V gene are SGHRS and YFSETQ.

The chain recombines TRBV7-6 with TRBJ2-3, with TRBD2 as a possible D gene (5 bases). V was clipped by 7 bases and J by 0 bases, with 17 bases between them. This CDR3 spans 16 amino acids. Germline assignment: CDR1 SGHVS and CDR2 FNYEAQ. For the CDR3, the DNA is TGTGCCAGCACCCTACTCCGAGGCGGGAGCACAGATACGCAGTATTTT. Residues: CASTLLRGGSTDTQYF.

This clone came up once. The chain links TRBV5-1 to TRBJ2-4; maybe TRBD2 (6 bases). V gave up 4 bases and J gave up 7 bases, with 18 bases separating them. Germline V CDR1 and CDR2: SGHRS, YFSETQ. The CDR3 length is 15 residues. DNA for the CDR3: TGCGCCAGCAGCCCGGACTCTCGGGCGGGGAACATTCAGTACTTC. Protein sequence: CASSPDSRAGNIQYF.

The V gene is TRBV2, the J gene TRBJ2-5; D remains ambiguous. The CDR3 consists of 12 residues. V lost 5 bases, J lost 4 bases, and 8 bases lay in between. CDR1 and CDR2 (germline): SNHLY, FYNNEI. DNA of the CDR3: TGTGCCAGCAGTCTGCACGGAGAGACCCAGTACTTC. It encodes CASSLHGETQYF. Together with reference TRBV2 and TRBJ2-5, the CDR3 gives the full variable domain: EPEVTQTPSHQVTQMGQEVILRCVPISNHLYFYWYRQILGQKVEFLVSFYNNEISEKSEIFDDQFSVERPDGSNFTLKIRSTKLEDSAMYFCASSLHGETQYFGPGTRLLVL.

CDR3 sequence (DNA): TGTGCCAGCAGCGTAGAGGGACAGCACGTGAATAGCAATCAGCCCCAGCATTTT. Protein product: CASSVEGQHVNSNQPQHF. The chain uses TRBV9 and TRBJ1-5, with 7 bases lining up with TRBD1. CDR3 length: 18 residues. Germline V gene lookup returns CDR1 SGDLS and CDR2 YYNGEE. Unmatched junction bases numbered 9, after V lost 0 bases and J lost 0 bases.

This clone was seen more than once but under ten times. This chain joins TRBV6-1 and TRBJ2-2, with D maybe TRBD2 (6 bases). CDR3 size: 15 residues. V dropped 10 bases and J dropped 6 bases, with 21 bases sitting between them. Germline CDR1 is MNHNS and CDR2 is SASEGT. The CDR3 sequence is CATPGLRRGAGELFF. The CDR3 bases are TGTGCCACCCCGGGACTCCGTCGTGGCGCCGGGGAGCTGTTTTTT.

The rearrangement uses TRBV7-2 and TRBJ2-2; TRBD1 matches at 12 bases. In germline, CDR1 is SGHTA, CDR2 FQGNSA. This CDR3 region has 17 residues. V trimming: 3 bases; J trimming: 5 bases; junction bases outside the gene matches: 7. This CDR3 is CASSFPPGQGATGELFF. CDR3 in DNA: TGTGCCAGCAGCTTTCCTCCGGGACAGGGGGCTACCGGGGAGCTGTTTTTT.

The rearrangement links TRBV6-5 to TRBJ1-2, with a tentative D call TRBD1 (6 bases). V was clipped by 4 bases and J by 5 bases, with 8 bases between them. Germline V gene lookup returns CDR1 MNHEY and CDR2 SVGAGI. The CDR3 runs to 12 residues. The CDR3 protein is CASSSGDYGYTF. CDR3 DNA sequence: TGTGCCAGCAGTTCAGGGGATTATGGCTACACCTTC.

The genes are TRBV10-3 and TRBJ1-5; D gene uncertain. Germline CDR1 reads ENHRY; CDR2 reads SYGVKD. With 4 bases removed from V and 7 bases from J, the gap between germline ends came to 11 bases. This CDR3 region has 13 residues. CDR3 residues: CAISVRLEQPQHF. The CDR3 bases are TGTGCCATCAGTGTGAGATTAGAGCAGCCCCAGCATTTT.

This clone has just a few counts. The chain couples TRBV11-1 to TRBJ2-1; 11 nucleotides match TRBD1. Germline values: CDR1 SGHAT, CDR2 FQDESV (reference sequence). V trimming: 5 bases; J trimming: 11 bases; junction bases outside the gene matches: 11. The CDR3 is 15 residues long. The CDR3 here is CASSAPDRGLIQQFF. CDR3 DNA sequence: TGTGCCAGCAGCGCACCGGACAGGGGGCTAATACAGCAGTTCTTC. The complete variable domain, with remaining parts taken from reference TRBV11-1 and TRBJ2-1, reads EAEVAQSPRYKITEKSQAVAFWCDPISGHATLYWYRQILGQGPELLVQFQDESVVDDSQLPKDRFSAERLKGVDSTLKIQPAELGDSAMYLCASSAPDRGLIQQFFGPGTRLTVL.

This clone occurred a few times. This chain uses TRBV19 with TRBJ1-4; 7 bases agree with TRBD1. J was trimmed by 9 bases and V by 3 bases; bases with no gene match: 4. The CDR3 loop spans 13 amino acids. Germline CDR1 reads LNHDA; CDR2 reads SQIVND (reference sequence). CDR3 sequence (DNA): TGTGCCAGTAGTATGACAGGGTTGAAAAAACTGTTTTTT. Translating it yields CASSMTGLKKLFF.

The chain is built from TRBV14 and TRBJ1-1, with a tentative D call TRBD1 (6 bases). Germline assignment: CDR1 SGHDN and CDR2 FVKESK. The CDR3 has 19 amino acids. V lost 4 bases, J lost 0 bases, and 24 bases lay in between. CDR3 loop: CASSRGGALLSKMNTEAFF. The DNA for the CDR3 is TGTGCCAGCAGCCGGGGGGGCGCCTTGCTGTCCAAAATGAACACTGAAGCTTTCTTT.

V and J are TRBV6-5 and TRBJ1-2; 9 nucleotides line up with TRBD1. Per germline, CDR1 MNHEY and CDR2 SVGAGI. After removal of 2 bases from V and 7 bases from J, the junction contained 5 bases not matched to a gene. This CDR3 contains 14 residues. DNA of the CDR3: TGTGCCAGCAGTTACGGGGACAGGGTTGGTGGCTACACCTTC. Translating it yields CASSYGDRVGGYTF.